The 16 T cell receptor beta chains listed next were all sequenced from one sample in a study of T-cell reconstitution after alpha-beta-depleted transplantation in children. Unique molecular identifiers were built into the TCRbeta library. Each CDR3 protein is one row after TCRdb ran MiXCR on the PCR reads. The table includes roughly 500,000 distinct CDR3 sequences, about 31% detected once. The sequences come from PBMCs from the stem cell graft donor, collected from the stem cell graft. The receptors shown here come from a human donor who donated a stem cell graft to a child with aplastic anemia.

Only a few counts were recorded for this clonotype. The chain has TRBV27 and TRBJ1-1; perhaps TRBD1 as D (5 bases). Germline CDR1 and CDR2: MNHEY and SMNVEV (reference sequence). The CDR3 is made up of 13 amino acids. V was shortened by 3 bases and J by 6 bases, with 11 bases between the two germline ends. The CDR3 spells CASSFPGRAEAFF. In DNA, the CDR3 is TGTGCCAGCAGTTTCCCGGGGCGGGCTGAAGCTTTCTTT.

This clonotype was counted between two and nine times. This rearrangement joins TRBV6-2 or TRBV6-3 to TRBJ1-1, with D uncertain. The V end lost 0 bases, the J end lost 5 bases, and 19 bases lay between the germline ends. Germline V gene lookup returns CDR1 MNHEY and CDR2 SVGEGT. The CDR3 is 17 amino acids. Here the CDR3 DNA reads TGTGCCAGCAGTTACTCGACGGTTTGGGGTATGAGGACTGAAGCTTTCTTT. This sequence encodes CASSYSTVWGMRTEAFF.

In its sample, this clonotype was seen once. The rearrangement uses TRBV20-1 and TRBJ2-1, with TRBD2 matching 15 bases. This CDR3 is 15 amino acids long. V gave up 5 bases and J gave up 8 bases; unmatched junction bases: 7. Germline assignment: CDR1 DFQATT and CDR2 SNEGSKA (reference sequence). The CDR3 coding sequence is TGCAGTGCTGCAGGACTAGCGGGAGGGCTTCATGAGCAGTTCTTC. As protein: CSAAGLAGGLHEQFF.

The V call is TRBV27, the J call TRBJ2-7; 12 bases are shared with TRBD2. Germline trimming cut 5 bases from V and 7 bases from J; bases unmatched to any gene: 9. The germline gives CDR1 MNHEY, CDR2 SMNVEV (reference sequence). This CDR3 spans 15 amino acids. The CDR3 region has the DNA TGTGCCAGCAGTCCAAGACTAGCGGGAGTGGGGGAGCAGTACTTC. It is translated as CASSPRLAGVGEQYF.

This clonotype has more than one count but fewer than ten. The chain carries TRBV12-3 or TRBV12-4 and TRBJ2-1, with D maybe TRBD2 (5 bases). CDR3 length equals 19 residues. The V end was cut by 6 bases, the J end by 3 bases, with 27 bases between. CDR3 bases: TGTGCCAGCAGGGTCCCCGAGGAGTCGGAGAGAGGAGGCTACAATGAGCAGTTCTTC. Translated, it gives CASRVPEESERGGYNEQFF.

The V gene is TRBV5-1, the J gene TRBJ2-1; the match to TRBD2 covers 7 bases. This CDR3 has 15 residues. V was clipped by 0 bases and J by 7 bases; unmatched bases: 7. The germline CDR1 and CDR2 sequences are SGHRS and YFSETQ. DNA of the CDR3: TGCGCCAGCAGCTTGGACGCGGGAGAGTGGAATGAGCAGTTCTTC. Its protein product is CASSLDAGEWNEQFF.

The table lists this clonotype with a few counts. The chain is built from TRBV7-9 and TRBJ2-1, with D uncertain. The germline CDR1 and CDR2 sequences are SEHNR and FQNEAQ (reference sequence). Between the trimmed V and J ends, which lost 4 bases and 10 bases, there was a span of 11 bases. The CDR3 has 12 amino acids. The CDR3 DNA follows: TGTGCCAGCAGCTCCGTTTCTGCCGAGCAGTTCTTC. Translated, it gives CASSSVSAEQFF. The full variable domain, with the rest looked up from reference TRBV7-9 and TRBJ2-1, is DTGVSQNPRHKITKRGQNVTFRCDPISEHNRLYWYRQTLGQGPEFLTYFQNEAQLEKSRLLSDRFSAERPKGSFSTLEIQRTEQGDSAMYLCASSSVSAEQFFGPGTRLTVL.

This clonotype was found once. The V call is TRBV12-3 or TRBV12-4, the J call TRBJ2-3, with no clear D. V was trimmed by 4 bases and J by 2 bases, leaving 7 bases between them. The CDR3 totals 13 residues. The CDR3 bases are TGTGCCAGCAGTTCCACTAACACAGATACGCAGTATTTT. It is translated as CASSSTNTDTQYF.

There are a few counts of this clonotype. J is TRBJ2-7 and V is TRBV3-1, with D maybe TRBD1 (5 bases). From germline, CDR1 is LGHDT and CDR2 YNNKEL (reference sequence). CDR3 length: 12 amino acids. V dropped 2 bases and J dropped 5 bases, with 7 bases sitting between them. The CDR3 loop reads CASSQTGNEQYF. CDR3 DNA sequence: TGTGCCAGCAGCCAAACAGGTAACGAGCAGTACTTC.

V gene TRBV4-3 combines with J gene TRBJ1-4; no clear D. Germline CDR1 reads LGHNA; CDR2 reads YSLEER. The CDR3 is made up of 17 amino acids. Trimming took 1 base from V and 3 from J, leaving 15 bases between them. CDR3 loop: CASSQGMTLSANEKLFF. The CDR3 DNA is TGCGCCAGCAGCCAAGGGATGACTCTAAGTGCTAATGAAAAACTGTTTTTT.

The chain couples TRBV6-2 or TRBV6-3 to TRBJ2-4; 9 bases map to TRBD1. Germline V CDR1 and CDR2: MNHEY, SVGEGT. The CDR3 runs to 15 residues. With V trimmed by 6 bases and J by 8 bases, 11 bases remained unmatched. The CDR3 loop reads CASSPTGGYWHIQYF. In nucleotides, the CDR3 is TGTGCCAGCAGCCCAACAGGGGGCTATTGGCACATTCAGTACTTC.

This clonotype was counted ten times or more. A junction end diverges from the germline sequence, so it may reflect a read error. The chain joins TRBV5-1 to TRBJ2-7; 8 bases match TRBD2. The CDR3 contains 15 residues. Germline loops: CDR1 SGHRS, CDR2 YFSETQ. The CDR3 bases are TGTGCCAGCAGCTTAGTCAGCGGGAGTTCCTACGAGCAGTACTTC. Its translation is CASSLVSGSSYEQYF.

V usage is TRBV20-1 and J usage is TRBJ2-7, with 7 bases fitting TRBD1. CDR3 length equals 14 residues. CDR1 is DFQATT, CDR2 SNEGSKA, per germline (reference sequence). V gave up 7 bases and J gave up 5 bases; unmatched junction bases: 14. Here the CDR3 reads CSVWAGGASHEQYF. As DNA, the CDR3 is TGCAGTGTATGGGCAGGGGGTGCTAGTCACGAGCAGTACTTC.

This chain uses TRBV28 with TRBJ2-2; 7 bases line up with TRBD1. The ends lost 3 bases at V and 1 base at J; junction bases unmatched: 5. CDR1 and CDR2 from the germline V gene are MDHEN and SYDVKM. The CDR3 has 16 amino acids. In DNA, the CDR3 is TGTGCCAGCAGTTTTAGGGGGCGAGTGAACACCGGGGAGCTGTTTTTT. It yields the protein CASSFRGRVNTGELFF.

The chain joins TRBV7-2 to TRBJ1-1; D uncertain. This CDR3 region has 14 residues. CDR1 SGHTA and CDR2 FQGNSA come from the germline V gene. The V end lost 6 bases, the J end lost 1 base, and 12 bases lay between the germline ends. The CDR3 protein is CASSPVPGNTEAFF. CDR3 in DNA: TGTGCCAGCAGTCCTGTGCCGGGGAACACTGAAGCTTTCTTT.

Of note for this clonotype: Compared with germline, one end of the junction differs, possibly owing to a read error. The chain links TRBV9 to TRBJ2-4, with TRBD2 matching 7 bases. The germline CDR1 and CDR2 sequences are SGDLS and YYNGEE. There are 17 residues in the CDR3. The CDR3 coding sequence is TGTGCCAGCAGCCCGACGGTGGCGGGAGATGCCAAAAACAGTCAGTACTTC. This translates into CASSPTVAGDAKNSQYF.